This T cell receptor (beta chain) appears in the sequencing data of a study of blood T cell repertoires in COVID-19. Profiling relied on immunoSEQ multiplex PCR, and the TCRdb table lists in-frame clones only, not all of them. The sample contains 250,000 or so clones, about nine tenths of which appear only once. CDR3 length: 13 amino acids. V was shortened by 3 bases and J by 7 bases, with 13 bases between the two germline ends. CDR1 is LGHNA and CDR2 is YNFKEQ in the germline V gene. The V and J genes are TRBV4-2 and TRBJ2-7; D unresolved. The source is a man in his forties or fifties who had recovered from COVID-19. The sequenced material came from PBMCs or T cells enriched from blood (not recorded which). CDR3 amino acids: CASSHSTSREQYF. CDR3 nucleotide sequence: TGTGCCAGCAGCCATTCGACTTCGAGGGAGCAGTACTTC.